The entry below gives a single T cell receptor (beta chain) sequence along with its context. In the original processing: Reference gene primer amplification gave estimated nucleated cell counts. Here immunoSEQ multiplex PCR was the method, and the copy in TCRdb shows in-frame clones only, minus some. V and J calls and clone size come straight from that table; D and trimming were deduced from the DNA. Here the sample spans approximately 300,000 clones, about 90% being singletons. The source of the sample is a study of blood T cell repertoires in COVID-19. As for the study in general: From the United States, Italy and Spain came samples of acute and convalescent COVID-19.

V was shortened by 6 bases and J by 5 bases, with 4 bases between the two germline ends. Germline lookup yields CDR1 SNHLY and CDR2 FYNNEI. The CDR3 is 10 amino acids. Sequenced input: PBMCs or T cells enriched from blood (not recorded which). The receptor's source is a woman under 30 with acute COVID-19. The chain couples TRBV2 to TRBJ2-5; D remains unclear. The CDR3 loop is CASSEETQYF. The CDR3, as DNA: TGTGCCAGCAGCGAGGAGACCCAGTACTTC.